These 28 T cell receptor beta chains came from one sample sequenced in a study of response to subunit inactivated influenza vaccine. TCRdb recomputed calls from the RT-PCR reads with MiXCR, one row per CDR3 protein. The sample has 500,000 to 600,000 distinct CDR3 sequences; 11% are singletons. The sample was also reused in another study, on T cells expressing NK-cell markers. According to that study: With UMIs, 5'RACE template switching was used to make TCR beta cDNA.

The specimen comprised PBMCs from blood, sampled on the day of vaccination. The receptor source for this set is a man aged 45-65 years who received an inactivated influenza vaccine.

The J gene is TRBJ2-1, the V gene TRBV24-1, with 11 bases fitting TRBD2. The V gene's germline CDR1 is KGHDR and CDR2 SFDVKD. After removal of 6 bases from V and 4 bases from J, the junction contained 7 bases not matched to a gene. The CDR3 loop spans 16 amino acids. The CDR3 sequence is CATSPLAGGEYNEQFF. The CDR3 DNA follows: TGTGCCACCAGTCCGCTAGCGGGGGGAGAATACAATGAGCAGTTCTTC.

As DNA, the CDR3 is TGTGCCAGCAGCTTACCCGCTAGCGGGGTTCGAGTCGGGGAGCTGTTTTTT. Translating it yields CASSLPASGVRVGELFF. The chain joins TRBV7-9 to TRBJ2-2, with 9 bases fitting TRBD2. The CDR3 sequence is 17 residues long. The V gene's germline CDR1 is SEHNR and CDR2 FQNEAQ (reference sequence). Trimming removed 2 bases from V and 7 bases from J; junction bases left unmatched: 11.

This clonotype came up a few times. The chain combines TRBV12-3 or TRBV12-4 with TRBJ2-7; a possible D gene is TRBD2 (6 bases). Trimming removed 6 bases from V and 1 base from J, with 10 bases in between. CDR3 length: 13 residues. In DNA, the CDR3 is TGTGCCAGCAGGGACGGGAGTTCCTACGAGCAGTACTTC. Its protein product is CASRDGSSYEQYF.

This clonotype was seen a handful of times. The chain carries TRBV12-3 or TRBV12-4 and TRBJ1-4; possible D gene TRBD1, 5 bases. Trimming left V 6 bases short and J 7 bases short, with 21 bases between. CDR3 length: 16 amino acids. CDR3 residues: CASSLSEGPGVEKLFF. DNA of the CDR3: TGTGCCAGCAGCCTCTCTGAGGGGCCGGGGGTTGAAAAACTGTTTTTT.

A few counts support this clonotype. This sequence joins TRBV4-3 and TRBJ2-7, with 10 bases lining up with TRBD1. Losses at the gene ends were 3 bases for V and 2 bases for J; bases not matched to a gene: 10. The CDR3 has 17 residues. Germline loops: CDR1 LGHNA, CDR2 YSLEER. Here the CDR3 DNA reads TGCGCCAGCAGCCACGTACTCGCAGGGACAGGGGCCTACGAGCAGTACTTC. Amino acids: CASSHVLAGTGAYEQYF.

This clonotype has a handful of counts. The J gene is TRBJ2-5, the V gene TRBV3-1; tentative D call: TRBD2 (6 bases). The V gene's germline CDR1 is LGHDT and CDR2 YNNKEL (reference sequence). CDR3 length: 13 residues. The V end was cut by 1 base, the J end by 5 bases, with 8 bases between. This CDR3 is CASSQGGGETQYF. The CDR3 DNA reads TGTGCCAGCAGCCAAGGAGGAGGGGAGACCCAGTACTTC.

The chain combines TRBV10-3 with TRBJ2-7, with D unclear. The CDR3 totals 14 residues. CDR1 is ENHRY and CDR2 is SYGVKD in the germline V gene. V lost 6 bases and J lost 4, with 16 bases in between. The CDR3 DNA reads as TGTGCCATCAGGGCGGATGGGGTGGGGTACGAGCAGTACTTC. Translating gives CAIRADGVGYEQYF.

This clonotype was observed at least ten times. The CDR3, as DNA: TGCGCCAGCAGCTTGGCCAGCTTGAACACTGAAGCTTTCTTT. The encoded protein is CASSLASLNTEAFF. The chain combines TRBV5-1 with TRBJ1-1; the D is unclear. The germline V gene encodes CDR1 SGHRS and CDR2 YFSETQ. CDR3 length: 14 amino acids. V was trimmed by 0 bases and J by 0 bases, leaving 6 bases between them.

This clonotype turned up a few times. The V and J genes are TRBV30 and TRBJ2-3; TRBD1 agrees at 8 bases. The V gene's germline CDR1 is GTSNPN and CDR2 SVGIG (reference sequence). There are 12 residues in the CDR3. V gave up 5 bases and J gave up 3 bases; unmatched junction bases: 1. The CDR3 nucleotides read TGTGCCTGGGACAGGGGAACAGATACGCAGTATTTT. The encoded protein is CAWDRGTDTQYF.

This clonotype was seen a handful of times. The chain uses TRBV30 and TRBJ1-5; D is perhaps TRBD1 (5 bases). The germline CDR1 and CDR2 sequences are GTSNPN and SVGIG (reference sequence). The ends were cut back, 2 bases at V and 3 bases at J, with 8 bases in the middle. The CDR3 consists of 13 residues. This CDR3 reads CAWSKGPNQPQHF. Here the CDR3 DNA reads TGTGCCTGGAGTAAGGGGCCCAATCAGCCCCAGCATTTT.

The rearrangement uses TRBV6-4 and TRBJ2-2; 15 bases agree with TRBD2. This CDR3 comprises 21 residues. V lost 7 bases, J lost 6 bases, and 21 bases stayed unmatched. CDR1 MRHNA and CDR2 SNTAGT come from the germline V gene. The CDR3 DNA sequence: TGTGCCAGCAACAAGAAAAGACAGGGGGTCTGGACTAGCGGGAGGGCCGGGGAGCTGTTTTTT. This translates into CASNKKRQGVWTSGRAGELFF.

The chain joins TRBV19 to TRBJ2-3; D call uncertain. The CDR3 sequence is 16 residues long. Trimming removed 5 bases from V and 3 bases from J, with 18 bases in between. Germline CDR1 and CDR2: LNHDA and SQIVND (reference sequence). CDR3 loop: CASSARVKRWTDTQYF. The CDR3 bases are TGTGCCAGTAGTGCCCGGGTTAAGAGGTGGACAGATACGCAGTATTTT.

This clonotype was observed a single time. The chain has TRBV5-5 and TRBJ2-5; 7 bases are a match to TRBD2. Unmatched junction bases numbered 9, after V lost 0 bases and J lost 4 bases. The CDR3 spans 16 residues. Germline V gene lookup returns CDR1 SGHKS and CDR2 YYEKEE (reference sequence). The CDR3 loop is CASSLVGGIVGETQYF. The CDR3 nucleotides read TGTGCCAGCAGCTTGGTGGGGGGGATCGTTGGAGAGACCCAGTACTTC.

Many counts were recorded for this clonotype. The V and J genes are TRBV20-1 and TRBJ2-3; the match to TRBD2 covers 11 bases. CDR1 is DFQATT and CDR2 is SNEGSKA in the germline V gene (reference sequence). V shed 4 bases and J 5 bases; nucleotides not matched to a gene: 11. CDR3 length: 16 residues. For the CDR3, the DNA is TGCAGTGCTACCCTTATTAGCGGGAGGGCCCGAGATACGCAGTATTTT. Translating gives CSATLISGRARDTQYF.

This clonotype was counted many times. The chain is built from TRBV6-2 or TRBV6-3 and TRBJ2-1; D is perhaps TRBD1 (5 bases). The germline V and J ends were trimmed by 2 bases and 2 bases, with 10 bases remaining between them. Germline CDR1 MNHEY, CDR2 SVGEGT. This CDR3 contains 15 residues. The CDR3 protein is CASSYSAGTYNEQFF. Written as DNA, the CDR3 is TGTGCCAGCAGTTACAGTGCAGGGACCTACAATGAGCAGTTCTTC.

The V call is TRBV27, the J call TRBJ2-7; D is uncertain. Germline V gene sequence: CDR1 MNHEY, CDR2 SMNVEV (reference sequence). The CDR3 length is 16 residues. V shed 2 bases and J shed 0 bases, with 14 bases lying between them. CDR3 amino acids: CASSLGKRARSYEQYF. CDR3 in DNA: TGTGCCAGCAGTTTAGGCAAACGGGCGCGCTCCTACGAGCAGTACTTC.

This clonotype was counted between two and nine times. The chain has TRBV7-8 and TRBJ2-5; no clear D gene. V lost 4 bases, J lost 3 bases, and 18 bases lay in between. CDR3 size: 16 residues. CDR1 and CDR2 (germline): SGHVS, FQNEAQ. CDR3 sequence reads: CASSSRRPYLKETQYF. The CDR3 region has the DNA TGTGCCAGCAGCTCCCGTCGACCCTACCTAAAAGAGACCCAGTACTTC.

The chain recombines TRBV20-1 with TRBJ2-7; the D is unclear. CDR3 size: 15 residues. Germline assignment: CDR1 DFQATT and CDR2 SNEGSKA (reference sequence). Deletions cut 0 bases from V and 0 bases from J, with 12 bases between. CDR3 nucleotide sequence: TGCAGTGCTAGAGATCCAACTCAGAGCTCCTACGAGCAGTACTTC. Its protein product is CSARDPTQSSYEQYF.

The sample holds a few counts of this clonotype. V and J are TRBV20-1 and TRBJ2-5; possibly TRBD1 for D (5 bases). Between the trimmed V and J ends, which lost 0 bases and 3 bases, there was a span of 11 bases. The CDR3 loop spans 14 amino acids. CDR1 and CDR2 from the germline V gene are DFQATT and SNEGSKA (reference sequence). CDR3 sequence (DNA): TGCAGTGCTAGAGATTACAGGACGGAAGAGACCCAGTACTTC. Amino acid sequence: CSARDYRTEETQYF.

This clonotype was counted a few times. The chain recombines TRBV12-3 or TRBV12-4 with TRBJ2-3; TRBD2 agrees at 12 bases. V lost 6 bases, J lost 2 bases, and 6 bases stayed unmatched. This CDR3 is 16 amino acids long. The DNA for the CDR3 is TGTGCCAGCAGGCAAGGACTAGCGGGATCCACAGATACGCAGTATTTT. This gives the protein CASRQGLAGSTDTQYF.

This clonotype was detected a few times. V gene TRBV2 combines with J gene TRBJ1-3; TRBD1 is a possible D gene (6 bases). CDR1 is SNHLY, CDR2 FYNNEI, per germline. There are 15 residues in the CDR3. The germline V and J ends were trimmed by 5 bases and 4 bases, with 15 bases remaining between them. The DNA of the CDR3 is TGTGCCAGCAGTCTACAGGGTGGGGCAGGAAACACCATATATTTT. Its translation: CASSLQGGAGNTIYF.

This clonotype has more than one count but fewer than ten. At one end the junction does not follow the germline gene, possibly because of a read error. CDR3 protein: CASSLATGEGETQYF. CDR3 DNA: TGTGCTAGCAGCTTAGCGACAGGGGAGGGGGAGACCCAGTACTTC. J is TRBJ2-5 and V is TRBV7-7, with D tentatively TRBD1 (8 bases). The CDR3 loop spans 15 amino acids. CDR1 is SSHAT, CDR2 FNYEAQ, per germline (reference sequence).

The chain recombines TRBV10-2 with TRBJ2-2, with D possibly called TRBD1 or TRBD2 (5 bases each). V shed 5 bases and J shed 7 bases, with 20 bases lying between them. From germline, CDR1 is WSHSY and CDR2 SAAADI. The CDR3 has 16 residues. The CDR3 protein is CASSSAGTVIDGELFF. The CDR3 nucleotides read TGCGCCAGCAGTTCGGCAGGGACCGTAATAGACGGGGAGCTGTTTTTT.

The chain combines TRBV27 with TRBJ2-7; D gene unclear. The germline V gene encodes CDR1 MNHEY and CDR2 SMNVEV (reference sequence). The CDR3 runs 15 residues. V lost 7 bases and J 2 bases, leaving 18 bases between the germline ends. The CDR3 reads CASTPLRNFPYEQYF. The CDR3 bases are TGTGCCAGCACGCCCCTCCGGAACTTCCCCTACGAGCAGTACTTC.

This clonotype showed up just a few times. This rearrangement joins TRBV11-1 to TRBJ2-6; 8 bases align to TRBD1. The CDR3 contains 18 residues. Germline lookup yields CDR1 SGHAT and CDR2 FQDESV (reference sequence). The V and J ends lost 6 bases and 0 bases, in that order; junction bases with no gene match: 10. CDR3 in amino acids: CASSSKDRVASGANVLTF. CDR3 DNA sequence: TGTGCCAGCAGTTCAAAGGACAGGGTGGCCTCTGGGGCCAACGTCCTGACTTTC.

This chain uses TRBV7-9 with TRBJ1-4, with D unresolved. Germline V CDR1 and CDR2: SEHNR, FQNEAQ (reference sequence). V was clipped by 2 bases and J by 10 bases, with 8 bases between them. This CDR3 region has 12 residues. The CDR3 DNA is TGTGCCAGCAGCTTACATTCGGGAAAACTGTTTTTT. It codes for CASSLHSGKLFF. Full variable domain (outside the CDR3, taken from reference TRBV7-9 and TRBJ1-4): DTGVSQNPRHKITKRGQNVTFRCDPISEHNRLYWYRQTLGQGPEFLTYFQNEAQLEKSRLLSDRFSAERPKGSFSTLEIQRTEQGDSAMYLCASSLHSGKLFFGSGTQLSVL.

This clonotype was counted a single time. Lacking the conserved final phenylalanine or tryptophan, this CDR3 likely reflects a read error. The gene calls are TRBV7-6 and TRBJ2-5; D is unresolved. The CDR3 loop spans 15 amino acids. The V and J ends lost 1 base and 5 bases respectively, with 14 bases between them. Germline V gene sequence: CDR1 SGHVS, CDR2 FNYEAQ. CDR3 loop: CASSLGPPDGETQYL. The CDR3, as DNA: TGTGCCAGCAGCTTAGGGCCTCCGGATGGGGAGACCCAGTACCTC.

This chain uses TRBV7-7 with TRBJ2-7, with 8 bases fitting TRBD2. CDR3 length: 14 residues. Per germline, CDR1 SSHAT and CDR2 FNYEAQ (reference sequence). Trimming at V came to 5 bases and at J to 4 bases, leaving 7 bases not matched to a gene. CDR3 protein: CASSPSSGPYEQYF. The CDR3 coding sequence is TGTGCCAGCAGCCCGTCTAGCGGGCCTTACGAGCAGTACTTC. Supplemented by reference TRBV7-7 and TRBJ2-7, the full variable domain reads GAGVSQSPRYKVTKRGQDVTLRCDPISSHATLYWYQQALGQGPEFLTYFNYEAQPDKSGLPSDRFSAERPEGSISTLTIQRTEQRDSAMYRCASSPSSGPYEQYFGPGTRLTVT.